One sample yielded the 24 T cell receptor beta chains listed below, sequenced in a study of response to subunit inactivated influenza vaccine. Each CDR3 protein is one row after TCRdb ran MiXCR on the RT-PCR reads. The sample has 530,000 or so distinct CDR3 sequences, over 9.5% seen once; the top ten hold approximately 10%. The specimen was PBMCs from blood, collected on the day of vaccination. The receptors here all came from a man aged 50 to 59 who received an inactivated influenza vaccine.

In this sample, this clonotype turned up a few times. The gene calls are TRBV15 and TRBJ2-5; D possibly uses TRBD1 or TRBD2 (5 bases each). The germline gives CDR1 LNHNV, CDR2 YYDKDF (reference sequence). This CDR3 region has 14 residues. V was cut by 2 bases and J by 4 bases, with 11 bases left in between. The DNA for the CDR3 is TGTGCCACCAGCAGAATGGGACGGCGAGAGACCCAGTACTTC. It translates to CATSRMGRRETQYF.

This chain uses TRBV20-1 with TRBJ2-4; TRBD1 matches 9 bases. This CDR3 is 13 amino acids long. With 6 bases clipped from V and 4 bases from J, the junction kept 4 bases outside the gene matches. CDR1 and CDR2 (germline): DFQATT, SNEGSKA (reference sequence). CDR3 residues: CSAQGTGKNIQYF. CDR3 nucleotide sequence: TGCAGTGCCCAAGGGACAGGGAAAAACATTCAGTACTTC.

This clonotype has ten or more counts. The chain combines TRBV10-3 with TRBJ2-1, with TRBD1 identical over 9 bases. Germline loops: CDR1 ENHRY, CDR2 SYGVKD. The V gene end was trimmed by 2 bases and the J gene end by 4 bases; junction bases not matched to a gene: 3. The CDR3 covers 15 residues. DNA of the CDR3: TGTGCCATCAGTGAGGAGGGGACAGGGTACAATGAGCAGTTCTTC. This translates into CAISEEGTGYNEQFF.

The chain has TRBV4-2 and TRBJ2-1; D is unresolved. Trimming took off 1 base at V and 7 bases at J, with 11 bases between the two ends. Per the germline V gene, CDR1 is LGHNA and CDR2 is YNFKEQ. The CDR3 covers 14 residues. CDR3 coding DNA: TGTGCCAGCAGCCAAGTTCCTGAGAGGAATGAGCAGTTCTTC. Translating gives CASSQVPERNEQFF.

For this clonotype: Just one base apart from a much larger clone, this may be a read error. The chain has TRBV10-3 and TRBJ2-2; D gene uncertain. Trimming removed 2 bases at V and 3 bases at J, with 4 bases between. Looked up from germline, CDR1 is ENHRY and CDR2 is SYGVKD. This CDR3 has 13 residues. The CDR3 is CAISEVDTGELFF. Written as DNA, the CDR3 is TGTGCCATCAGTGAGGTGGACACCGGGGAGCTGTTTTTT.

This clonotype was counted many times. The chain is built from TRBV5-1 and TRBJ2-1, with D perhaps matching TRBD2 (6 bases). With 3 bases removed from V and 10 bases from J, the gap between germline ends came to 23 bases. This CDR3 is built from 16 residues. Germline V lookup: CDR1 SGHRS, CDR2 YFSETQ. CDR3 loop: CASSYPGDSTGGEQFF. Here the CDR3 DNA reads TGCGCCAGCAGCTACCCCGGGGACTCGACGGGTGGGGAGCAGTTCTTC.

The CDR3 nucleotides read TGTGCCAGCAGGCGAAAGGGTGGGACAGGGGGCCCCGGGGAGCTGTTTTTT. Translated: CASRRKGGTGGPGELFF. V gene TRBV6-1 combines with J gene TRBJ2-2, with 12 nucleotides matching TRBD1. CDR3 size: 17 residues. V shed 6 bases and J 6 bases; nucleotides not matched to a gene: 11. Germline CDR1 MNHNS, CDR2 SASEGT.

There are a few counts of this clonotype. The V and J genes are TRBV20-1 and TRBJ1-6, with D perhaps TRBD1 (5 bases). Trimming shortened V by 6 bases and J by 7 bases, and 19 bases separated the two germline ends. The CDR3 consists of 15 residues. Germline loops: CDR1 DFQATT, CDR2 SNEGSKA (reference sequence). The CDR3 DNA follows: TGCAGTGCGAGTTCCAACAGGAGGACAAATTCACCCCTCCACTTT. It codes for CSASSNRRTNSPLHF.

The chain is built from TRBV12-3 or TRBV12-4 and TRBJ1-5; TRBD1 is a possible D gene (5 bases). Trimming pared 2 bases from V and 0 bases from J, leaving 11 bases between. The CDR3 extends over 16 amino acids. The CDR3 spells CASSLSVGGSNQPQHF. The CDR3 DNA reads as TGTGCCAGCAGTTTATCGGTCGGGGGTAGCAATCAGCCCCAGCATTTT.

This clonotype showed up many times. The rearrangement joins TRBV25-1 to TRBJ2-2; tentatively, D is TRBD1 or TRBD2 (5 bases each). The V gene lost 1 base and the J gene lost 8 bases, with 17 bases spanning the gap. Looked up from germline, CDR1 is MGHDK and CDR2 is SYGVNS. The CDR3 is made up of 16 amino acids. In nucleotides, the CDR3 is TGTGCCAGCAGTGAATTTCCCAGGGCCAGGAGGGGGGAGCTGTTTTTT. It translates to CASSEFPRARRGELFF.

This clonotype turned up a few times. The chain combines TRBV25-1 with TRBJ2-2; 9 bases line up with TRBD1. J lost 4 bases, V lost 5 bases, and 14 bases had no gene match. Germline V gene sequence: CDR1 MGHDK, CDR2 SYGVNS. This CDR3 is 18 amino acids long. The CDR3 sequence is CASSLTPGQGRSTGELFF. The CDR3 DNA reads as TGTGCCAGCAGTCTTACTCCGGGACAGGGTCGTAGCACCGGGGAGCTGTTTTTT.

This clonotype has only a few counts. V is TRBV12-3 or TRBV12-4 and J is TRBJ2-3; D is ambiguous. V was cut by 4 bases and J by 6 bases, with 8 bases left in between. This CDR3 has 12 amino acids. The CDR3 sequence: CASSSDRDTQYF. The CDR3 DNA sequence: TGTGCCAGCAGTTCCGATAGGGATACGCAGTATTTT.

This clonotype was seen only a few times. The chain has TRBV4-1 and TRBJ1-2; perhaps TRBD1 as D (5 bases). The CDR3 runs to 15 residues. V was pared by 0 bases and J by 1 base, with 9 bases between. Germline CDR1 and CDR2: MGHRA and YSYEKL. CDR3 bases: TGCGCCAGCAGCCAAGAGCAGGGATATAACTATGGCTACACCTTC. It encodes CASSQEQGYNYGYTF.

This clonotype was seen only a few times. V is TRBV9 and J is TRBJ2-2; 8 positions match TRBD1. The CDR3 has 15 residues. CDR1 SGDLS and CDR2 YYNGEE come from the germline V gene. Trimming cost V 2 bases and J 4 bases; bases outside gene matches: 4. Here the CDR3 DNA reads TGTGCCAGCAGCGTGGGACAGGCGGGCACCGGGGAGCTGTTTTTT. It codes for CASSVGQAGTGELFF.

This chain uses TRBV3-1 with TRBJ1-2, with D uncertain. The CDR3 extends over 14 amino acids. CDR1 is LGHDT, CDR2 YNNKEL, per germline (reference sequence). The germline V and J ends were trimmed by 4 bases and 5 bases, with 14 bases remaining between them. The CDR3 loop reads CASSPPRASYGYTF. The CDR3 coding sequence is TGTGCCAGCAGCCCACCCCGGGCTTCATATGGCTACACCTTC.

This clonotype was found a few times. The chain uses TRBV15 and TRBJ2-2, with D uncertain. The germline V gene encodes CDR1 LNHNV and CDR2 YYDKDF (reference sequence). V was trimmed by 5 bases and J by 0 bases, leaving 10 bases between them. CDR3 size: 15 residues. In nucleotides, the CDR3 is TGTGCCACCAGCCCCCCCGGTACGAACACCGGGGAGCTGTTTTTT. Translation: CATSPPGTNTGELFF.

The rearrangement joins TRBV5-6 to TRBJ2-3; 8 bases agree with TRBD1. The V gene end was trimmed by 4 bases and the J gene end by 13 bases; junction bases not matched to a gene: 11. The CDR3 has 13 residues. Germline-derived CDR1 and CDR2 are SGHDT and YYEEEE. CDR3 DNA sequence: TGTGCCAGCAGCGTCCCGGGACAGGTGGGGAAGTATTTT. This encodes CASSVPGQVGKYF.

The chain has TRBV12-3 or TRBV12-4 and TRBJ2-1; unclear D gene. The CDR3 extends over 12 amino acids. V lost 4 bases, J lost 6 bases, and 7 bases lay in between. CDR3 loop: CASSYYPNEQFF. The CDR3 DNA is TGTGCCAGCAGTTACTACCCCAATGAGCAGTTCTTC.

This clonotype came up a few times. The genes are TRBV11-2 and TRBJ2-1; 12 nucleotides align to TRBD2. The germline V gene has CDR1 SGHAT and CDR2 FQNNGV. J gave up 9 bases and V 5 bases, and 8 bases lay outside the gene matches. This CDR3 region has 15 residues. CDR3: CASSPLAGGPVEQFF. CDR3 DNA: TGTGCCAGCAGCCCCCTAGCGGGAGGGCCGGTTGAGCAGTTCTTC.

The CDR3 region has the DNA TGTGCCAGCAGTTTAACCCCCCTTGAAAAACTGTTTTTT. It yields the protein CASSLTPLEKLFF. The chain has TRBV12-3 or TRBV12-4 and TRBJ1-4; no clear D. V lost 2 bases and J lost 7, with 8 bases in between. The CDR3 length is 13 residues.

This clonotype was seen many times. The CDR3 DNA sequence: TGTGCCAGCAGCTTGTTGCCGGGGCCTAGCACAGATACGCAGTATTTT. It is translated as CASSLLPGPSTDTQYF. This chain links TRBV5-5 with TRBJ2-3; D is perhaps TRBD1 or TRBD2 (5 bases each). In germline, CDR1 is SGHKS, CDR2 YYEKEE (reference sequence). Trimming removed 1 base at V and 0 bases at J, with 12 bases between. The CDR3 length is 16 residues.

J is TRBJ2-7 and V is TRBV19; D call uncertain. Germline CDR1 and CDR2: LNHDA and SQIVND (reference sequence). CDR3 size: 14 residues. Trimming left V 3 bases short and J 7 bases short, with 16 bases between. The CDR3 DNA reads TGTGCCAGTAGTATTCTGTCCAGCCCCCAGGAGCAGTACTTC. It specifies CASSILSSPQEQYF.

CDR3 protein: CSASRTSEVEQYF. The CDR3 region has the DNA TGCAGTGCTAGCCGGACTAGCGAGGTCGAGCAGTACTTC. The gene calls are TRBV20-1 and TRBJ2-7, with 9 bases matching TRBD2. The germline CDR1 and CDR2 sequences are DFQATT and SNEGSKA (reference sequence). Trimming cost V 3 bases and J 6 bases; bases outside gene matches: 6. The CDR3 runs to 13 residues.

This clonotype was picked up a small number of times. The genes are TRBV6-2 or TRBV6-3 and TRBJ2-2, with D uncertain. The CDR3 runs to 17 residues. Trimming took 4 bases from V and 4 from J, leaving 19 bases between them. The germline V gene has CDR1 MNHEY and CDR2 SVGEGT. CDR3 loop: CASSFKKADRTTGELFF. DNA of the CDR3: TGTGCCAGCAGTTTCAAAAAGGCGGATAGAACCACCGGGGAGCTGTTTTTT.